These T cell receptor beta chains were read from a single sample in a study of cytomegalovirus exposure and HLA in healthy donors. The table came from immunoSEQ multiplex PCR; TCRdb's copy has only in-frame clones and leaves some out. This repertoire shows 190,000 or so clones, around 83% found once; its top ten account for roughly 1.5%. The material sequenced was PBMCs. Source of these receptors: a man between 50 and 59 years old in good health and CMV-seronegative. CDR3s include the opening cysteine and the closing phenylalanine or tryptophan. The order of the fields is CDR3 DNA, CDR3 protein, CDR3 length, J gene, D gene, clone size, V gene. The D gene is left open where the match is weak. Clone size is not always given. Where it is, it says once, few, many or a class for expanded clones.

DNA: TGCGCCAGCAGCCTGGGGCGGCTAGCGGGAGACGGGAAGCAGTACTTC
CDR3: CASSLGRLAGDGKQYF
length: 16
J: TRBJ2-7
D: TRBD2
size: -
V: TRBV5-1

DNA: TGCAGCGTGACAGCTGCGGAGGCCAACGTCCTGACTTTC
CDR3: CSVTAAEANVLTF
length: 13
J: TRBJ2-6
D: -
size: -
V: TRBV29-1

DNA: TGTGCCAGCAGCTTAATAGGCGGCTCGGACAAGTTCTCCCGTGAGCAGTTCTTC
CDR3: CASSLIGGSDKFSREQFF
length: 18
J: TRBJ2-1
D: -
size: -
V: TRBV7-3

DNA: TGTGCCAGCAGCGTAACGGGGACAGGTGGCTACACCTTC
CDR3: CASSVTGTGGYTF
length: 13
J: TRBJ1-2
D: TRBD1
size: -
V: TRBV9

DNA: TGTGCCAGCAGCCCCTTGGGAGGAGGGAGCAATTCACCCCTCCACTTT
CDR3: CASSPLGGGSNSPLHF
length: 16
J: TRBJ1-6
D: -
size: -
V: TRBV4-2

DNA: TGTGCCAGTATAGGGGACAGGGCTGGAAACACCATATATTTT
CDR3: CASIGDRAGNTIYF
length: 14
J: TRBJ1-3
D: TRBD1
size: once
V: TRBV6-1

DNA: TGTGCCAGCATTTCGGGCGGGGGCTCGTACAATGAGCAGTTCTTC
CDR3: CASISGGGSYNEQFF
length: 15
J: TRBJ2-1
D: -
size: -
V: TRBV28

DNA: TGTGCCAGTAGCAGAAAGCCGCTAGCGGAGACTCACACCGGGGAGCTGTTTTTT
CDR3: CASSRKPLAETHTGELFF
length: 18
J: TRBJ2-2
D: TRBD2
size: -
V: TRBV19

DNA: TGTGCCAGCAGTGCCGTAGCGGGAGGGGGGTCCTACAATGAGCAGTTCTTC
CDR3: CASSAVAGGGSYNEQFF
length: 17
J: TRBJ2-1
D: TRBD2
size: -
V: TRBV28

DNA: TGTGCCAGTAGTATAGTCGGGTTCCTCATGAACACTGAAGCTTTCTTT
CDR3: CASSIVGFLMNTEAFF
length: 16
J: TRBJ1-1
D: -
size: -
V: TRBV19

DNA: TGTGCCAGCAGTGAACTGCTGGGGGGTAGCTATGGCTACACCTTC
CDR3: CASSELLGGSYGYTF
length: 15
J: TRBJ1-2
D: -
size: -
V: TRBV6-1

DNA: TGTGCCAGCAGTTTAGAGGAGCGCACCGGGGAGCTGTTTTTT
CDR3: CASSLEERTGELFF
length: 14
J: TRBJ2-2
D: -
size: -
V: TRBV27

DNA: TGCGCCAGCAGTCCCGGGACAGGGATCGGAGAGACCCAGTACTTC
CDR3: CASSPGTGIGETQYF
length: 15
J: TRBJ2-5
D: TRBD1
size: -
V: TRBV5-1

DNA: TGTGCCAGCAGTGAAGGAAGTAACAGGGGCTATGGCTACACCTTC
CDR3: CASSEGSNRGYGYTF
length: 15
J: TRBJ1-2
D: TRBD1
size: -
V: TRBV2

DNA: TGTGCCAGCAGCGTAGGGAGGGGATCCCAAGAGACCCAGTACTTC
CDR3: CASSVGRGSQETQYF
length: 15
J: TRBJ2-5
D: -
size: -
V: TRBV9

DNA: TGCGCCAGCAGCCAAGATTGGGGGGAGGGCTCCTACGAGCAGTACTTC
CDR3: CASSQDWGEGSYEQYF
length: 16
J: TRBJ2-7
D: TRBD2
size: -
V: TRBV4-3

DNA: TGTGCCAGTAGTATCAAGCAGGGCCTGGGCGAGCAGTACTTC
CDR3: CASSIKQGLGEQYF
length: 14
J: TRBJ2-7
D: -
size: -
V: TRBV19